This is a list of T cell receptor beta chains from one sample in a study of shared clonotypes between healthy human individuals. Clones were read by immunoSEQ multiplex PCR, and TCRdb kept only the in-frame ones, dropping some. The sample includes 850,000 to 1,100,000 clones, roughly 80% seen only once; the top ten take 0.89%. The sample consisted of memory CD4+ T cells from PBMCs. These receptors were taken from a man between 18 and 29 years old in good health. Some clones in this sample may be carry-over from other donors' samples. Both conserved end residues are part of each CDR3. The order of the fields is D gene, clone size, CDR3 length, J gene, V gene, CDR3 protein, CDR3 DNA. The D gene is left open where the match is weak. Size values are once, few and many counts, or a class for expanded clones, and some rows have none.

TRBD1 NA 14 TRBJ2-7 TRBV5-5 CASSLLGQAYEQYF TGTGCCAGCAGCTTGCTGGGACAGGCCTACGAGCAGTACTTC
NA NA 12 TRBJ2-4 TRBV2 CASSLFEGLWYF TGTGCCAGCAGTTTATTCGAGGGGCTTTGGTACTTC
TRBD1 NA 16 TRBJ1-1 TRBV27 CASSQSGTGVDTEAFF TGTGCCAGCAGTCAATCCGGGACAGGGGTGGACACTGAAGCTTTCTTT
NA NA 14 TRBJ2-5 TRBV28 CASSLGGLQETQYF TGTGCCAGCAGTTTAGGGGGTCTGCAAGAGACCCAGTACTTC
NA NA 14 TRBJ2-3 TRBV28 CASSSPGSTDTQYF TGTGCCAGCAGTTCTCCCGGGTCCACAGATACGCAGTATTTT
NA NA 14 TRBJ2-5 TRBV7-9 CASSFFASDETQYF TGTGCCAGCAGCTTCTTTGCTAGCGATGAGACCCAGTACTTC
NA NA 14 TRBJ1-6 TRBV6-5 CASRKQGDNSPLHF TGTGCCAGCAGGAAACAGGGTGATAATTCACCCCTCCACTTT
NA once 15 TRBJ1-4 TRBV15 CATSRDPSGAEKLFF TGTGCCACCAGCAGAGATCCTTCGGGAGCCGAAAAACTGTTTTTT
TRBD2 few 16 TRBJ2-2 TRBV11-3 CASSLGLAGAAGELFF TGTGCCAGCAGCTTAGGTCTAGCGGGAGCAGCCGGGGAGCTGTTTTTT
NA NA 14 TRBJ2-7 TRBV5-4 CASSLYTEGHEQYF TGTGCCAGCAGCTTGTATACAGAGGGTCACGAGCAGTACTTC
NA NA 14 TRBJ2-5 TRBV13 CASSLSSGQETQYF TGTGCCAGCAGCTTGTCCAGCGGCCAAGAGACCCAGTACTTC
NA few 15 TRBJ1-1 TRBV19 CASRRGGAQNTEAFF TGTGCCAGTAGACGGGGAGGGGCCCAGAACACTGAAGCTTTCTTT